One and the same sample provided the 20 T cell receptor beta chains below, sequenced in a study of vaccination effects on CD4 cells after COVID-19. This table comes from immunoSEQ multiplex PCR, and its TCRdb copy is limited to in-frame clones, with some not included. The sample holds about 63,000 clones, around three quarters seen once. Their specific antigens are unknown. Prior to sequencing, the ViraFEST assay stimulated PBMC with viral peptide pools, which expanded the antigen-specific CD4+ T cells. Isolation of CD4+ T cells took place after approximately ten days of culture. Vaccinees lacked prior SARS-CoV-2 infection and tested negative for nucleocapsid antibodies. Material: CD4+ T cells from PBMCs cultured with HCoV-OC43 spike peptides, obtained before COVID-19 vaccination. The sample's subset: HCoV-OC43 spike overlapping peptide pool stimulation. All receptors come from a human donor who received a COVID-19 vaccine.

The chain recombines TRBV12-3 or TRBV12-4 with TRBJ1-5, with a weak D call TRBD1 (5 bases). The V end lost 6 bases, the J end lost 6 bases, and 12 bases lay between the germline ends. This CDR3 is 13 amino acids long. CDR3 nucleotides: TGTGCCAGCAGCCTACAGGTGAGTCAGCCCCAGCATTTT. This codes for CASSLQVSQPQHF.

The chain couples TRBV27 to TRBJ2-7, with D hard to call. Germline-derived CDR1 and CDR2 are MNHEY and SMNVEV (reference sequence). V shed 5 bases and J shed 2 bases, with 1 base lying between them. The CDR3 consists of 10 residues. CDR3 sequence: CASSAYEQYV. The CDR3 bases are TGTGCCAGCAGTGCCTACGAGCAGTACGTC.

CDR3 protein: CASSLLLAGDGELFF. The CDR3 coding sequence is TGTGCCAGCAGCTTACTGCTAGCTGGCGATGGGGAGCTGTTTTTT. The V call is TRBV11-3, the J call TRBJ2-2; D possibly corresponds to TRBD2 (5 bases). Deletions cut 2 bases from V and 8 bases from J, with 15 bases between. CDR3 length: 15 amino acids. From germline, CDR1 is SGHNT and CDR2 YENEEA.

The J gene is TRBJ2-7, the V gene TRBV7-2; 9 bases are shared with TRBD1. CDR3 length equals 13 residues. The junction had 1 base not matched to a gene; V was cut back by 2 bases and J by 5 bases. Germline V gene sequence: CDR1 SGHTA, CDR2 FQGNSA. CDR3 protein: CASSLRTGDEQYV. The CDR3 DNA follows: TGTGCCAGCAGCTTAAGGACAGGGGACGAGCAGTACGTC.

The chain recombines TRBV2 with TRBJ1-6; possibly TRBD1 for D (6 bases). This CDR3 contains 17 residues. CDR1 and CDR2 (germline): SNHLY, FYNNEI. With 6 bases removed from V and 9 bases from J, the gap between germline ends came to 24 bases. The CDR3 spells CASRGLTQGTLGSPLHF. The CDR3 DNA sequence: TGTGCCAGCAGGGGACTTACACAGGGTACCTTAGGTTCACCCCTCCACTTT.

Remarks on this clone: The junction does not match germline at one end; this may be a read error. The chain couples TRBV6-6 to TRBJ1-2; D possibly corresponds to TRBD1 (5 bases). Germline loops: CDR1 MNHNY, CDR2 SVGAGI (reference sequence). CDR3 length equals 15 residues. CDR3 nucleotides: TGTGCCAGCAGTTACGGGACGGAGATTAACAATGGCTACACCTTC. This sequence encodes CASSYGTEINNGYTF.

V is TRBV30 and J is TRBJ2-4; either TRBD1 or TRBD2 may fit D (5 bases each). V lost 2 bases to trimming and J lost 2 bases, with 22 bases between them. This CDR3 spans 18 amino acids. CDR1 and CDR2 from the germline V gene are GTSNPN and SVGIG (reference sequence). This chain's CDR3 is CAWSLRGSSGRTKNIQYF. The CDR3 DNA reads as TGTGCCTGGAGTTTGAGGGGATCGTCCGGTCGAACCAAAAACATTCAGTACTTC.

The chain links TRBV7-2 to TRBJ2-4, with 7 bases that match TRBD2. Germline V CDR1 and CDR2: SGHTA, FQGNSA. This CDR3 is 16 amino acids long. Trimming at V came to 6 bases and at J to 4 bases, leaving 12 bases not matched to a gene. The CDR3 sequence: CASRPGLDQLKNIQYF. For the CDR3, the DNA is TGTGCCAGCAGGCCCGGACTAGACCAGTTAAAAAACATTCAGTACTTC.

The chain employs TRBV28 and TRBJ1-3, with D unresolved. The CDR3 covers 12 residues. V was clipped by 8 bases and J by 4 bases, with 9 bases between them. CDR1 MDHEN and CDR2 SYDVKM come from the germline V gene. The CDR3 sequence is CASCLLGNTIYF. DNA of the CDR3: TGTGCCAGCTGCCTATTAGGAAACACCATATATTTT.

V usage is TRBV5-1 and J usage is TRBJ1-6; 9 nucleotides line up with TRBD1. The V segment lost 4 bases and the J segment 10 bases; nucleotides outside the gene matches: 12. Germline-derived CDR1 and CDR2 are SGHRS and YFSETQ. The CDR3 consists of 16 residues. In DNA, the CDR3 is TGCGCCAGCAGCCAGGATCCGGGACAGGGTGAGTCACCCCTCCACTTT. Its protein is CASSQDPGQGESPLHF.

J is TRBJ2-2 and V is TRBV2; the D is unclear. The V gene lost 3 bases and the J gene lost 6 bases, with 11 bases spanning the gap. This CDR3 has 14 amino acids. CDR1 SNHLY and CDR2 FYNNEI come from the germline V gene. Written as DNA, the CDR3 is TGTGCCAGCAGTGAGAGCGTTAGGGCCGGGGAGCTGTTTTTT. Amino acids: CASSESVRAGELFF.

V and J are TRBV5-4 and TRBJ2-1, with TRBD2 matching 8 bases. The V and J ends lost 4 bases and 6 bases, in that order; junction bases with no gene match: 12. The germline V gene has CDR1 SGHNT and CDR2 YYREEE (reference sequence). The CDR3 totals 16 residues. The CDR3 sequence: CASSGGGAGGLNEQFF. CDR3 DNA: TGTGCCAGCAGCGGGGGTGGTGCGGGGGGCCTCAATGAGCAGTTCTTC.

V gene TRBV6-6 combines with J gene TRBJ2-7, with D perhaps TRBD1 or TRBD2 (5 bases each). Germline-derived CDR1 and CDR2 are MNHNY and SVGAGI (reference sequence). This CDR3 contains 14 residues. V lost 2 bases, J lost 2 bases, and 10 bases lay in between. The CDR3 here is CASSYGQGAYEQYV. In DNA, the CDR3 is TGTGCCAGCAGTTACGGGCAGGGAGCCTACGAGCAGTACGTC.

The V and J genes are TRBV5-1 and TRBJ1-5; D gene ambiguous. The germline V gene encodes CDR1 SGHRS and CDR2 YFSETQ. The V end lost 2 bases, the J end lost 8 bases, and 11 bases lay between the germline ends. This CDR3 has 13 amino acids. CDR3 in DNA: TGCGCCAGCAGCTTAGAAGTAAACAAGCCCCAGCATTTT. It yields the protein CASSLEVNKPQHF.

A note on this clone: One end of the junction fails to match germline, which may point to a read error. The sample has other DNA sequences that encode this CDR3 too. The chain has TRBV4-1 and TRBJ2-5, with D possibly matching TRBD2 (5 bases). Per germline, CDR1 MGHRA and CDR2 YSYEKL. The CDR3 runs 13 residues. The CDR3 DNA sequence: TGCGCCAGCAGTCAAGCGGTGAAAGAGACCCAGTACTTC. Its translation is CASSQAVKETQYF.

The J gene is TRBJ2-5, the V gene TRBV3-1 (or the pseudogene TRBV3-2); D uncertain. The CDR3 contains 13 residues. V dropped 0 bases and J dropped 1 base, with 3 bases sitting between them. Germline V gene data show CDR1 as LGHDT and CDR2 as YNNKEL (reference sequence). The CDR3 here is CASSQDFQETQYF. CDR3 coding DNA: TGTGCCAGCAGCCAAGACTTCCAAGAGACCCAGTACTTC.

The CDR3 DNA reads TGTGCCACCAAGGTCGGTCAGGCCGTCGAGACCCAGTACTTC. Translation gives CATKVGQAVETQYF. The chain employs TRBV10-3 and TRBJ2-5; D unresolved. Deletions cut 10 bases from V and 5 bases from J, with 20 bases between. Germline V lookup: CDR1 ENHRY, CDR2 SYGVKD. CDR3 length equals 14 residues.

This clone came up a few times. The chain links TRBV4-1 to TRBJ1-4; possible D gene TRBD1, 5 bases. The CDR3 loop spans 14 amino acids. V lost 8 bases and J lost 4, with 14 bases in between. The V gene's germline CDR1 is MGHRA and CDR2 YSYEKL. CDR3 sequence (DNA): TGCGCCAGCCAAAACCAGGGCCTTAATGAAAAACTGTTTTTT. Protein sequence: CASQNQGLNEKLFF.

The V and J genes are TRBV5-4 and TRBJ2-7; TRBD1 agrees at 7 bases. Germline CDR1 reads SGHNT; CDR2 reads YYREEE (reference sequence). The CDR3 extends over 15 amino acids. Trimming cost V 4 bases and J 0 bases; bases outside gene matches: 7. The CDR3 protein is CASSPDRADSYEQYV. DNA of the CDR3: TGTGCCAGCAGCCCCGACAGGGCCGACTCCTACGAGCAGTACGTC.

This chain joins TRBV3-1 (or the pseudogene TRBV3-2) and TRBJ1-1, with TRBD1 matching 7 bases. The V and J ends lost 5 bases and 5 bases, in that order; junction bases with no gene match: 8. Germline V lookup: CDR1 LGHDT, CDR2 YNNKEL (reference sequence). The CDR3 length is 14 residues. CDR3 bases: TGTGCCAGCAGCTACAGGGGTTCGGGGACTGAAGCTTTCTTT. It specifies CASSYRGSGTEAFF.